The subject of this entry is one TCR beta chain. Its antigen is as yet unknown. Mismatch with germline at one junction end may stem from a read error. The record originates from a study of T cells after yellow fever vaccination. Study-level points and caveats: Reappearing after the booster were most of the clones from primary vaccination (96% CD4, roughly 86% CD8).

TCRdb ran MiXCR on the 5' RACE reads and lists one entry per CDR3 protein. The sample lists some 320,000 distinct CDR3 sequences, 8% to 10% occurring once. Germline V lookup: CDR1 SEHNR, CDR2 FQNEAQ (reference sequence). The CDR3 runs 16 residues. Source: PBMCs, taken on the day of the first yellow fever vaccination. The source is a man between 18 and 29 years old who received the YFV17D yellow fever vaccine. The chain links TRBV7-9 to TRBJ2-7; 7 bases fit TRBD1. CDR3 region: CAGSLDPGGTSYEQYF. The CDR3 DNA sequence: TGTGCCGGCAGCTTAGACCCAGGGGGTACGTCCTACGAGCAGTACTTC.